A selection of T cell receptor beta chains follows, all from one sample in a study of OX40 agonist ivuxolimab in advanced cancers. The data were produced by immunoSEQ multiplex PCR, yet TCRdb's version contains in-frame clones alone and is incomplete. Among about 17,000 clones listed, roughly 84% were seen once. Sequencing used CD4+ or CD8+ T cells sorted from blood, obtained in a trial of the OX40 agonist ivuxolimab. These receptors were obtained from an adult with an advanced solid tumor such as melanoma, head and neck, liver or kidney cancer. CDR3s include the opening cysteine and the closing phenylalanine or tryptophan. The D gene is left open where the match is weak. Size is stated for part of the rows, as once, few or many counts, or as a class when the clone is expanded.

J gene: TRBJ1-5; clone size: .; D gene: .; V gene: TRBV6-4; CDR3 DNA: TGTGCCAGCAGGCCGAATCAGCCCCAGCATTTT; CDR3 protein: CASRPNQPQHF
J gene: TRBJ2-5; clone size: .; D gene: .; V gene: TRBV5-6; CDR3 DNA: TGTGCCAGCAGCTTGGCGTCAGGGGACCGGGAGACCCAGTACTTC; CDR3 protein: CASSLASGDRETQYF
J gene: TRBJ1-4; clone size: .; D gene: TRBD1; V gene: TRBV4-1; CDR3 DNA: TGCGCCAGCAGCGTGGAGGGGGCATACGAAAAACTGTTTTTT; CDR3 protein: CASSVEGAYEKLFF
J gene: TRBJ2-1; clone size: .; D gene: .; V gene: TRBV5-1; CDR3 DNA: TGCGCCAGCAGCTTAGGCAATGAGCAGTTCTTC; CDR3 protein: CASSLGNEQFF
J gene: TRBJ2-5; clone size: .; D gene: .; V gene: TRBV27; CDR3 DNA: TGTGCCAGCAGTTCGACCTGGACAGAAGAGACCCAGTACTTC; CDR3 protein: CASSSTWTEETQYF
J gene: TRBJ1-4; clone size: few; D gene: .; V gene: TRBV9; CDR3 DNA: TGTGCCAGCAGCTGGCGATTGGGGGGTCGGAATAATGAAAAACTGTTTTTT; CDR3 protein: CASSWRLGGRNNEKLFF
J gene: TRBJ2-4; clone size: .; D gene: .; V gene: TRBV6-4; CDR3 DNA: TGTGCCAGCAGTGAAGGGAACATTCAGTACTTC; CDR3 protein: CASSEGNIQYF
J gene: TRBJ2-7; clone size: .; D gene: TRBD1; V gene: TRBV9; CDR3 DNA: TGTGCCAGCAGCGCGACAGGGGCCTACGAGCAGTACTTC; CDR3 protein: CASSATGAYEQYF
J gene: TRBJ1-2; clone size: .; D gene: TRBD1; V gene: TRBV7-2; CDR3 DNA: TGTGCCAGCAGCCTAGGACAGGGATGGTTCGGCTACACCTTC; CDR3 protein: CASSLGQGWFGYTF
J gene: TRBJ1-6; clone size: .; D gene: TRBD1; V gene: TRBV2; CDR3 DNA: TGTGCCAGCAGTTTAAACGACAGGGGGCAGAGTTCACCCCTCCACTTT; CDR3 protein: CASSLNDRGQSSPLHF
J gene: TRBJ2-3; clone size: .; D gene: .; V gene: TRBV9; CDR3 DNA: TGTGCCAGCAGCGTATCAGGTAGCACAGATACGCAGTATTTT; CDR3 protein: CASSVSGSTDTQYF
J gene: TRBJ2-1; clone size: .; D gene: .; V gene: TRBV9; CDR3 DNA: TGTGCCAGCAGCGGACAGGTAAAAGGCAATGAGCAGTTCTTC; CDR3 protein: CASSGQVKGNEQFF
J gene: TRBJ1-2; clone size: .; D gene: .; V gene: TRBV4-2; CDR3 DNA: TGTGCCAGCAGCCAAGCTCATGATAGACGATCTAGCTATGGCTACACCTTC; CDR3 protein: CASSQAHDRRSSYGYTF
J gene: TRBJ1-2; clone size: .; D gene: .; V gene: TRBV2; CDR3 DNA: TGTGCCAGCAGTGAAGGGGGGGCCAACTATGGCTACACCTTC; CDR3 protein: CASSEGGANYGYTF